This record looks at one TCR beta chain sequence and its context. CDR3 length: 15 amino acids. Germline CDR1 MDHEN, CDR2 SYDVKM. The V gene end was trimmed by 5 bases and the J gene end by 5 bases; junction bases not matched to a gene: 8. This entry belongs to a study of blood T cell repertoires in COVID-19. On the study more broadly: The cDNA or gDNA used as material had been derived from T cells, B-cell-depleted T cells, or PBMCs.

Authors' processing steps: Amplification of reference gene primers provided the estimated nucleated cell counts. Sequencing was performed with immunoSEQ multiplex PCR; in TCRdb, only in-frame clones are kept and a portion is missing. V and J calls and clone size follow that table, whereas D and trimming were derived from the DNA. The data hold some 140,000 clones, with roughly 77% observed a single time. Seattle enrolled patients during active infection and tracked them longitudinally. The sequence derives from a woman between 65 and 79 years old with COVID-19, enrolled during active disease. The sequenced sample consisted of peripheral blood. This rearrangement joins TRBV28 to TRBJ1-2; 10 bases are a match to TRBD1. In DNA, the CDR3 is TGTGCCAGCAGTCTCGCTGGGACAGGGGAGTATGGCTACACCTTC. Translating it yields CASSLAGTGEYGYTF.